This TCR beta chain comes out of a study of T cells after yellow fever vaccination. MiXCR was run by TCRdb on the 5' RACE reads, yielding one entry per CDR3 protein. The table includes a few hundred thousand distinct CDR3 sequences, less than 9% detected once. Looked up from germline, CDR1 is SGHTA and CDR2 is FQGTGA. The length of the CDR3 is 15 residues. V was cut by 4 bases and J by 0 bases, with 7 bases left in between. This chain links TRBV7-3 with TRBJ2-6; D ambiguous. The source material was CD4+ T cells sorted from PBMCs, sampled 15 days after the yellow fever booster vaccination. The TCR comes from a man younger than 40 who received the YFV17D yellow fever vaccine. The CDR3 bases are TGTGCCAGCAGCTCTCAGCCCTCTGGGGCCAACGTCCTGACTTTC. Its protein product is CASSSQPSGANVLTF.